These 21 T cell receptor beta chains came from one sample sequenced in a study of blood T cell repertoires in COVID-19. Data came from immunoSEQ multiplex PCR; TCRdb stores just in-frame clones and leaves some out. The sample shows approximately 94,000 clones, over 65% of them seen only once. Sequenced: peripheral blood. The receptors derive from a human donor in a cohort sampled during active COVID-19.

V gene TRBV4-3 combines with J gene TRBJ2-7; possible D gene TRBD1, 5 bases. The CDR3 consists of 14 residues. CDR1 LGHNA and CDR2 YSLEER come from the germline V gene. Between the trimmed V and J ends, which lost 4 bases and 4 bases, there was a span of 14 bases. CDR3 residues: CASSRRTGQYEQYF. The CDR3 nucleotides read TGCGCCAGCAGCCGTAGAACAGGCCAGTACGAGCAGTACTTC.

The V call is TRBV18, the J call TRBJ1-2, with D possibly matching TRBD1 (6 bases). V lost 3 bases and J lost 4, with 18 bases in between. The CDR3 is 16 amino acids. In germline, CDR1 is KGHSH, CDR2 LQKENI. The DNA of the CDR3 is TGTGCCAGCTCACCGACACAGGGAAAAATATTCTATGGCTACACCTTC. As protein: CASSPTQGKIFYGYTF.

This sequence joins TRBV7-2 and TRBJ2-2, with 10 bases aligning to TRBD2. Germline V CDR1 and CDR2: SGHTA, FQGNSA. Trimming took 2 bases from V and 8 from J; bases not matched to a gene: 5. The CDR3 has 15 amino acids. The CDR3 DNA is TGTGCCAGCAGCTTAATGAGCGGGGGGGCAGGGGAGCTGTTTTTT. Translated: CASSLMSGGAGELFF.

J is TRBJ2-7 and V is TRBV5-4, with 7 bases that match TRBD1. Losses at the gene ends were 4 bases for V and 0 bases for J; bases not matched to a gene: 4. The CDR3 totals 14 residues. The germline V gene encodes CDR1 SGHNT and CDR2 YYREEE (reference sequence). Written as DNA, the CDR3 is TGTGCCAGCAGCCGGACAGGATACTCCTACGAGCAGTACTTC. It translates to CASSRTGYSYEQYF.

The chain's CDR3 is CASRGTGLREKLFF. CDR3 nucleotides: TGTGCCAGCAGGGGGACAGGGCTGAGGGAAAAACTGTTTTTT. This chain connects TRBV27 to TRBJ1-4; TRBD1 aligns across 9 bases. V dropped 6 bases and J dropped 8; count of bases not matched to a gene: 7. Germline V gene data show CDR1 as MNHEY and CDR2 as SMNVEV (reference sequence). The CDR3 consists of 14 residues.

The J gene is TRBJ1-4, the V gene TRBV3-1 (or the pseudogene TRBV3-2), with 7 nucleotides matching TRBD1. Germline V CDR1 and CDR2: LGHDT, YNNKEL (reference sequence). The CDR3 extends over 14 amino acids. With 1 base clipped from V and 8 bases from J, the junction kept 4 bases outside the gene matches. CDR3 loop: CASSQGQGKEKLFF. CDR3 DNA: TGTGCCAGCAGCCAAGGACAGGGCAAAGAAAAACTGTTTTTT.

The V and J genes are TRBV5-1 and TRBJ1-2, with TRBD1 identical over 10 bases. CDR1 is SGHRS and CDR2 is YFSETQ in the germline V gene. After removal of 5 bases from V and 5 bases from J, the junction contained 6 bases not matched to a gene. This CDR3 spans 14 amino acids. CDR3 nucleotides: TGCGCCAGCAGGGGACAGGGGAATAGTTATGGCTACACCTTC. This encodes CASRGQGNSYGYTF.

The chain uses TRBV19 and TRBJ1-2, with TRBD1 as a possible D gene (6 bases). Per germline, CDR1 LNHDA and CDR2 SQIVND (reference sequence). The CDR3 spans 14 residues. Deletions cut 6 bases from V and 3 bases from J, with 14 bases between. CDR3 region: CASRHRDTYYGYTF. In nucleotides, the CDR3 is TGTGCCAGTAGACACAGGGACACATACTATGGCTACACCTTC.

V and J are TRBV7-9 and TRBJ1-1, with D perhaps TRBD1 (5 bases). Trimming left V 5 bases short and J 0 bases short, with 7 bases between. The CDR3 contains 13 residues. The germline V gene encodes CDR1 SEHNR and CDR2 FQNEAQ (reference sequence). CDR3 residues: CASSMTVNTEAFF. DNA for the CDR3: TGTGCCAGCAGCATGACAGTGAACACTGAAGCTTTCTTT.

The chain combines TRBV7-9 with TRBJ2-7; tentative D call: TRBD1 (6 bases). Per germline, CDR1 SEHNR and CDR2 FQNEAQ (reference sequence). V lost 2 bases to trimming and J lost 5 bases, with 16 bases between them. CDR3 length: 15 amino acids. The CDR3: CASSLSPGVVNEQYF. In nucleotides, the CDR3 is TGTGCCAGCAGCTTATCGCCAGGGGTAGTGAACGAGCAGTACTTC.

The genes are TRBV19 and TRBJ2-3; TRBD2 aligns across 8 bases. The CDR3 runs to 13 residues. The V gene end was trimmed by 10 bases and the J gene end by 2 bases; junction bases not matched to a gene: 5. The germline V gene has CDR1 LNHDA and CDR2 SQIVND (reference sequence). This CDR3 reads CATLAVNTDTQYF. CDR3 DNA sequence: TGTGCCACACTAGCGGTAAACACAGATACGCAGTATTTT.

This chain joins TRBV10-3 and TRBJ1-4; D is possibly TRBD1 (6 bases). V dropped 6 bases and J dropped 7 bases, with 12 bases sitting between them. Per the germline V gene, CDR1 is ENHRY and CDR2 is SYGVKD. The CDR3 has 13 amino acids. The CDR3 sequence is CAIRGQSGEKLFF. The CDR3 nucleotides read TGTGCCATCAGGGGACAATCAGGTGAAAAACTGTTTTTT.

The V gene is TRBV6-1, the J gene TRBJ2-1; TRBD2 matches 9 bases. V was clipped by 3 bases and J by 7 bases; unmatched bases: 7. Germline V gene lookup returns CDR1 MNHNS and CDR2 SASEGT. This CDR3 region has 15 residues. CDR3 bases: TGTGCCAGCAGTGACAAGGCGGGGGGGAGGAATGAGCAGTTCTTC. Protein product: CASSDKAGGRNEQFF.

The CDR3 coding sequence is TGTGCCAGCTCACCACCTAGTCGGGGGGCGACCGAGCAGTACTTC. This gives the protein CASSPPSRGATEQYF. The rearrangement uses TRBV18 and TRBJ2-7, with D possibly TRBD2 on 7 matching bases. This CDR3 region has 15 residues. With 0 bases removed from V and 6 bases from J, the gap between germline ends came to 15 bases. The V gene's germline CDR1 is KGHSH and CDR2 LQKENI.

This clone was picked up a small number of times. The rearrangement links TRBV7-9 to TRBJ1-1; D uncertain. Trimming took off 3 bases at V and 3 bases at J, with 8 bases between the two ends. This CDR3 comprises 13 residues. The germline V gene encodes CDR1 SEHNR and CDR2 FQNEAQ (reference sequence). The CDR3 here is CASSFLRDTEAFF. The CDR3 DNA reads as TGTGCCAGCAGCTTCCTGCGGGACACTGAAGCTTTCTTT.

This clone was found once. V is TRBV2 and J is TRBJ2-2; 10 positions match TRBD1. CDR3 length equals 16 residues. J was trimmed by 4 bases and V by 6 bases; bases with no gene match: 8. The germline CDR1 and CDR2 sequences are SNHLY and FYNNEI. The CDR3 spells CASSRDRGRSTGELFF. CDR3 coding DNA: TGTGCCAGCAGCCGAGACAGGGGGCGGAGCACCGGGGAGCTGTTTTTT.

The chain links TRBV13 to TRBJ2-7; TRBD2 matches at 9 bases. The J segment lost 0 bases and the V segment lost 6 bases, leaving 3 bases of the junction unmatched. The CDR3 is 14 residues long. Germline values: CDR1 PRHDT, CDR2 FYEKMQ (reference sequence). In nucleotides, the CDR3 is TGTGCCAGCAGTTTTAGCGGGAGCTCCTACGAGCAGTACTTC. Translated: CASSFSGSSYEQYF.

The J gene is TRBJ2-5, the V gene TRBV5-5, with D possibly TRBD2 on 6 matching bases. The CDR3 loop spans 13 amino acids. Germline V gene sequence: CDR1 SGHKS, CDR2 YYEKEE (reference sequence). The ends were cut back, 2 bases at V and 5 bases at J, with 10 bases in the middle. CDR3 in DNA: TGTGCCAGCAGCTTTCAGGGAGGCGAGACCCAGTACTTC. It is translated as CASSFQGGETQYF.

The chain uses TRBV3-1 (or the pseudogene TRBV3-2) and TRBJ2-2; 11 nucleotides match TRBD2. V lost 3 bases, J lost 6 bases, and 12 bases stayed unmatched. CDR1 is LGHDT and CDR2 is YNNKEL in the germline V gene (reference sequence). There are 18 residues in the CDR3. The chain's CDR3 is CASSQSLAGGPVSGELFF. Written as DNA, the CDR3 is TGTGCCAGCAGCCAGTCATTAGCGGGGGGGCCGGTGTCCGGGGAGCTGTTTTTT.

The chain joins TRBV6-5 to TRBJ2-3, with TRBD2 matching over 10 bases. The CDR3 runs 15 residues. Germline V lookup: CDR1 MNHEY, CDR2 SVGAGI. V lost 6 bases and J lost 5; bases outside the gene matches: 8. Written as DNA, the CDR3 is TGTGCCAGCAGCCAGAGCGGGGGGGCGGGAGATACGCAGTATTTT. The encoded protein is CASSQSGGAGDTQYF.

The rearrangement links TRBV7-9 to TRBJ2-2; TRBD1 is a possible D gene (6 bases). The ends were cut back, 8 bases at V and 6 bases at J, with 19 bases in the middle. The CDR3 length is 15 residues. Germline CDR1 is SEHNR and CDR2 is FQNEAQ (reference sequence). The DNA for the CDR3 is TGTGCCAGCGAGACCGGGACCCAGGGGTCCGGGGAGCTGTTTTTT. This sequence encodes CASETGTQGSGELFF.